The 8 T cell receptor beta chains in this list originate from one sample, sequenced in a study of Tregs in tolerant kidney transplant recipients. The method was immunoSEQ multiplex PCR; TCRdb's version includes in-frame clones alone and lacks a portion of them. The data hold under 300,000 clones, with about 86% observed a single time. Sequenced sample: CD4+ T cells from blood. The receptors stem from a human donor in good health.

The rearrangement links TRBV7-8 to TRBJ2-5; the match to TRBD2 covers 10 bases. This CDR3 spans 17 amino acids. The germline V gene has CDR1 SGHVS and CDR2 FQNEAQ. Trimming removed 5 bases from V and 1 base from J; junction bases left unmatched: 10. For the CDR3, the DNA is TGTGCCAGCAGCCCCGGACGACTAGCGGGCCTCCAAGAGACCCAGTACTTC. The encoded protein is CASSPGRLAGLQETQYF. Full variable domain (remainder filled in from reference TRBV7-8 and TRBJ2-5): GAGVSQSPRYKVAKRGQDVALRCDPISGHVSLFWYQQALGQGPEFLTYFQNEAQLDKSGLPSDRFFAERPEGSVSTLKIQRTQQEDSAVYLCASSPGRLAGLQETQYFGPGTRLLVL.

The V call is TRBV5-6, the J call TRBJ2-7; 8 nucleotides agree with TRBD1. Per germline, CDR1 SGHDT and CDR2 YYEEEE. V shed 6 bases and J 4 bases; nucleotides not matched to a gene: 15. The CDR3 has 16 amino acids. DNA for the CDR3: TGTGCCAGCACCTTTGGCCCGGGACAGGAACCTTACGAGCAGTACTTC. This codes for CASTFGPGQEPYEQYF.

CDR3 amino acids: CASSLASVGNQPQHF. In DNA, the CDR3 is TGTGCCAGCAGCTTAGCGTCCGTTGGCAATCAGCCCCAGCATTTT. The chain employs TRBV7-2 and TRBJ1-5; D remains unclear. The CDR3 is 15 residues long. V was cut by 0 bases and J by 2 bases, with 8 bases left in between. The germline V gene has CDR1 SGHTA and CDR2 FQGNSA. The variable domain in full, with the rest retrieved from reference TRBV7-2 and TRBJ1-5, is GAGVSQSPSNKVTEKGKDVELRCDPISGHTALYWYRQSLGQGLEFLIYFQGNSAPDKSGLPSDRFSAERTGGSVSTLTIQRTQQEDSAVYLCASSLASVGNQPQHFGDGTRLSIL.

The chain combines TRBV6-6 with TRBJ1-2, with D perhaps matching TRBD1 (5 bases). This CDR3 region has 14 residues. Germline V gene data show CDR1 as MNHNY and CDR2 as SVGAGI (reference sequence). Trimming stripped 6 bases from V and 3 bases from J, with 14 bases between. This CDR3 is CASRGLLGDYGYTF. The CDR3 DNA sequence: TGTGCCAGCAGGGGACTACTCGGGGACTATGGCTACACCTTC.

A single count supports this clone. The genes are TRBV9 and TRBJ2-7, with D unresolved. The CDR3 contains 15 residues. CDR1 SGDLS and CDR2 YYNGEE come from the germline V gene. V was cut by 0 bases and J by 4 bases, with 14 bases left in between. CDR3 region: CASSVGVGSGYEQYF. The CDR3 DNA sequence: TGTGCCAGCAGCGTAGGGGTTGGCAGTGGATACGAGCAGTACTTC.

This chain joins TRBV29-1 and TRBJ1-2; the match to TRBD1 covers 8 bases. The CDR3 has 14 residues. Germline-derived CDR1 and CDR2 are SQVTM and ANQGSEA. The V segment lost 7 bases and the J segment 4 bases; nucleotides outside the gene matches: 11. The CDR3 DNA is TGCAGCGCGCAGGGGGCCAACGGGCCCTATGGCTACACCTTC. It specifies CSAQGANGPYGYTF.

This rearrangement joins TRBV5-1 to TRBJ1-1, with D unclear. The V end lost 6 bases, the J end lost 1 base, and 13 bases lay between the germline ends. Germline lookup yields CDR1 SGHRS and CDR2 YFSETQ. This CDR3 contains 14 residues. The CDR3 loop is CASIGGSGNTEAFF. CDR3 DNA sequence: TGCGCCAGCATTGGAGGGTCAGGGAACACTGAAGCTTTCTTT.

The chain carries TRBV9 and TRBJ2-1, with D perhaps matching TRBD2 (5 bases). The germline V gene encodes CDR1 SGDLS and CDR2 YYNGEE. The CDR3 contains 14 residues. Trimming removed 1 base at V and 3 bases at J, with 8 bases between. The CDR3 nucleotides are TGTGCCAGCAGCGTAACCAGCGGCTACAATGAGCAGTTCTTC. Translation gives CASSVTSGYNEQFF.